Described below is a single TCR beta chain sequence and its context. Antigen: not known. This sample is part of a study of follicular helper T cells after annual influenza vaccination. Study in general: Sampling occurred days 0, 7 and 28 after each influenza vaccination. Study-wide results and limits: Change in circulating plasmablasts correlated with ICOS+CD38+ cTfh clonality change.

V lost 5 bases and J lost 11, with 14 bases in between. CDR3 length equals 11 residues. In germline, CDR1 is DFQATT, CDR2 SNEGSKA (reference sequence). Assay: immunoSEQ multiplex PCR; the TCRdb copy retains only in-frame clones and omits some. The table has some 10,000 clones, 70% to 90% seen once. This sample's time point: 2015-2016 season, 7 days after influenza vaccination. The sequencing used CXCR5- memory CD4+ T cells sorted from blood, collected 7 days after influenza vaccination. The chain uses TRBV20-1 and TRBJ2-3, with D possibly TRBD2 on 6 matching bases. The receptor's source is an adult who received the influenza vaccine. The CDR3 nucleotides read TGCAGTGCTTTAACCGGGGAGGAGCAGTATTTT. It encodes CSALTGEEQYF.